The present T cell receptor (beta chain) was sequenced within a study of sequential checkpoint blockade in melanoma. Assay used: immunoSEQ multiplex PCR; TCRdb lists only in-frame clones, some missing. This table has about 28,000 clones, roughly nine tenths appearing once. Treatment specified: randomized to nivolumab then ipilimumab (arm A) or the reverse (arm B). CDR3 size: 13 residues. Germline CDR1 is PRHDT and CDR2 is FYEKMQ (reference sequence). The V segment lost 6 bases and the J segment 6 bases; nucleotides outside the gene matches: 3. This receptor was obtained from a human donor with melanoma. Sequences were derived from CD8+ T cells sorted from blood (inferred from file names), sampled from a patient given nivolumab and ipilimumab in sequence. J is TRBJ2-7 and V is TRBV13; TRBD1 matches at 12 bases. The CDR3 protein is CASSLGQGAEQYV. The CDR3 DNA is TGTGCCAGCAGTTTGGGACAGGGGGCCGAGCAGTACGTC.